These 27 T cell receptor beta chains share one sample of origin, sequenced in a study of Graves' ophthalmopathy and Graves' hyperthyroidism. Amplification from RNA transcripts yielded the TCR beta CDR3 regions. Investigators did first-round RT-PCR with HTBI primers, then second-round multiplex PCR. MiXCR, applied by TCRdb to the multiplex PCR reads, yields one record per CDR3 protein. Of roughly 160,000 distinct CDR3 sequences in the sample, 35% to 45% are singletons; the top ten hold roughly 9%. The sample taken for sequencing was peripheral blood. The receptors stem from a man aged 30 to 45 with Graves' ophthalmopathy.

This clonotype has a count of ten or more. This chain uses TRBV2 with TRBJ2-7; the match to TRBD1 covers 7 bases. Unmatched junction bases numbered 11, after V lost 4 bases and J lost 2 bases. This CDR3 is built from 16 residues. Germline V CDR1 and CDR2: SNHLY, FYNNEI. The CDR3 here is CASSGKDRAWAYEQYF. The CDR3 coding sequence is TGTGCCAGCAGTGGAAAAGACAGGGCTTGGGCCTACGAGCAGTACTTC.

This clonotype was recorded at least ten times. The V call is TRBV6-1, the J call TRBJ1-1; 7 bases agree with TRBD1. V shed 3 bases, J shed 4 bases, and the junction held 8 bases outside the gene matches. The CDR3 sequence is 15 residues long. The V gene's germline CDR1 is MNHNS and CDR2 SASEGT. The CDR3 DNA reads as TGTGCCAGCAGTGACACAGGGGCGGGGGGCACTGAAGCTTTCTTT. It encodes CASSDTGAGGTEAFF.

This clonotype was detected many times. This rearrangement joins TRBV5-8 to TRBJ2-5; D might be TRBD1 (6 bases). Germline loops: CDR1 SGHTS, CDR2 YDEGEE. The CDR3 contains 13 residues. V dropped 6 bases and J dropped 5 bases, with 14 bases sitting between them. The CDR3 nucleotides are TGTGCCAGCACCACAGGGAGTCGGGAGACCCAGTACTTC. This translates into CASTTGSRETQYF. Together with reference TRBV5-8 and TRBJ2-5, the CDR3 gives the full variable domain: EAGVTQSPTHLIKTRGQQATLRCSPISGHTSVYWYQQALGLGLQFLLWYDEGEERNRGNFPPRFSGRQFPNYSSELNVNALELEDSALYLCASTTGSRETQYFGPGTRLLVL.

This clonotype was detected many times. The chain couples TRBV6-1 to TRBJ2-7; D may be TRBD1 (5 bases). This CDR3 has 13 amino acids. Looked up from germline, CDR1 is MNHNS and CDR2 is SASEGT. V gave up 6 bases and J gave up 6 bases, with 15 bases separating them. This CDR3 is CASSHGQGAEQYF. CDR3 nucleotides: TGTGCCAGCAGCCACGGTCAAGGGGCCGAGCAGTACTTC.

The count of this clonotype is one. The V and J genes are TRBV7-8 and TRBJ1-1, with D unresolved. Germline values: CDR1 SGHVS, CDR2 FQNEAQ. The V gene lost 5 bases and the J gene lost 6 bases, with 16 bases spanning the gap. This CDR3 has 14 amino acids. In nucleotides, the CDR3 is TGTGCCAGCAGCCCTCTCGCTGGTGGACCTGAAGCTTTCTTT. This sequence encodes CASSPLAGGPEAFF. Using reference TRBV7-8 and TRBJ1-1 for the parts outside the CDR3, the full variable domain is GAGVSQSPRYKVAKRGQDVALRCDPISGHVSLFWYQQALGQGPEFLTYFQNEAQLDKSGLPSDRFFAERPEGSVSTLKIQRTQQEDSAVYLCASSPLAGGPEAFFGQGTRLTVV.

This clonotype came up many times. The chain combines TRBV7-9 with TRBJ2-7, with 7 bases lining up with TRBD1. The V gene's germline CDR1 is SEHNR and CDR2 FQNEAQ (reference sequence). The CDR3 covers 13 residues. The V and J ends lost 1 base and 6 bases, in that order; junction bases with no gene match: 3. The CDR3 bases are TGTGCCAGCAGCTTAGTCTCAGGGGGCGAGCAGTACTTC. Protein sequence: CASSLVSGGEQYF.

This clonotype was picked up many times. The J gene is TRBJ1-1, the V gene TRBV19; D uncertain. This CDR3 region has 14 residues. Trimming pared 5 bases from V and 3 bases from J, leaving 13 bases between. Germline loops: CDR1 LNHDA, CDR2 SQIVND (reference sequence). CDR3 in DNA: TGTGCCAGTAGTTCCCGGACGGTGGACACTGAAGCTTTCTTT. Translating gives CASSSRTVDTEAFF.

This clonotype was recorded at least ten times. This chain links TRBV27 with TRBJ1-2; D is undetermined. The germline CDR1 and CDR2 sequences are MNHEY and SMNVEV (reference sequence). The V and J ends lost 2 bases and 8 bases respectively, with 18 bases between them. CDR3 size: 15 residues. CDR3: CASSLNVLAGGGYTF. The CDR3 DNA reads as TGTGCCAGCAGTTTAAATGTATTGGCAGGAGGAGGCTACACCTTC.

The chain couples TRBV7-2 to TRBJ2-4, with unresolved D. CDR1 SGHTA and CDR2 FQGNSA come from the germline V gene. Trimming pared 1 base from V and 6 bases from J, leaving 10 bases between. This CDR3 is 14 amino acids long. Here the CDR3 reads CASSLERMRNIQYF. DNA of the CDR3: TGTGCCAGCAGCTTAGAGAGGATGCGAAACATTCAGTACTTC.

Of note for this clonotype: An end of the junction differs from the germline gene, which may be a read error. This rearrangement joins TRBV6-2 or TRBV6-3 to TRBJ2-7; 14 bases match TRBD2. Germline lookup yields CDR1 MNHEY and CDR2 SVGEGT. This CDR3 region has 12 residues. CDR3 region: CASSPGTSGGAF. In DNA form, the CDR3 reads TGTGCCAGCAGTCCGGGGACTAGCGGGGGCGCCTTC.

This clonotype has a count of ten or more. The chain uses TRBV5-1 and TRBJ2-7; maybe TRBD1 (5 bases). Germline V gives CDR1 SGHRS, CDR2 YFSETQ. The CDR3 totals 16 residues. V lost 4 bases to trimming and J lost 0 bases, with 17 bases between them. The CDR3 loop reads CASSRSYRSASYEQYF. The CDR3 DNA reads TGCGCCAGCAGCCGATCATACAGGTCCGCCTCCTACGAGCAGTACTTC. The full variable domain, completed using reference TRBV5-1 and TRBJ2-7, is KAGVTQTPRYLIKTRGQQVTLSCSPISGHRSVSWYQQTPGQGLQFLFEYFSETQRNKGNFPGRFSGRQFSNSRSEMNVSTLELGDSALYLCASSRSYRSASYEQYFGPGTRLTVT.

The J gene is TRBJ1-1, the V gene TRBV6-2 or TRBV6-3, with D unresolved. The CDR3 covers 13 residues. V lost 4 bases, J lost 2 bases, and 8 bases lay in between. Germline CDR1 reads MNHEY; CDR2 reads SVGEGT. The DNA for the CDR3 is TGTGCCAGCAGTTCAGCCGATAACACTGAAGCTTTCTTT. This codes for CASSSADNTEAFF.

This clonotype was detected ten times or more. The V gene is TRBV20-1, the J gene TRBJ2-5; D unclear. Trimming removed 3 bases at V and 5 bases at J, with 13 bases between. The germline gives CDR1 DFQATT, CDR2 SNEGSKA (reference sequence). This CDR3 has 13 residues. The CDR3 reads CSASRPVEETQYF. The DNA for the CDR3 is TGCAGTGCTAGTCGTCCGGTGGAGGAGACCCAGTACTTC.

There are a few counts of this clonotype. The chain is built from TRBV7-2 and TRBJ2-7, with a tentative D call TRBD2 (5 bases). The CDR3 contains 14 residues. The ends were cut back, 1 base at V and 5 bases at J, with 12 bases in the middle. Germline CDR1 SGHTA, CDR2 FQGNSA. The CDR3 DNA sequence: TGTGCCAGCAGCTTAGGTCTAGCTGCCGACGAGCAGTACTTC. Its translation is CASSLGLAADEQYF.

The chain couples TRBV6-1 to TRBJ1-2; TRBD1 might be the D (6 bases). Germline V gene data show CDR1 as MNHNS and CDR2 as SASEGT. V lost 7 bases to trimming and J lost 8 bases, with 20 bases between them. There are 14 residues in the CDR3. CDR3 nucleotide sequence: TGTGCCAGCAATGACAGGTCCAGTTTAAGGGGCTACACCTTC. This gives the protein CASNDRSSLRGYTF.

Regarding this clonotype: The junction and the germline gene differ at one end; a read error may be behind it. The CDR3 region has the DNA TGTGCCAGCAGTCCCCTCCCGAGAGGGGACACTGGAGCTTTCTTT. This gives the protein CASSPLPRGDTGAFF. The chain combines TRBV12-3 or TRBV12-4 with TRBJ1-1; a weak D match, TRBD1 (6 bases). The CDR3 length is 15 residues.

Many counts were recorded for this clonotype. The V and J genes are TRBV12-3 or TRBV12-4 and TRBJ2-2, with D possibly TRBD2 on 5 matching bases. This CDR3 has 16 residues. V lost 1 base, J lost 6 bases, and 15 bases lay in between. The CDR3, as DNA: TGTGCCAGCAGTTTAGGGACTCGCTCTGGGTCCGGGGAGCTGTTTTTT. Translating gives CASSLGTRSGSGELFF.

This clonotype was counted at least ten times. The chain employs TRBV12-3 or TRBV12-4 and TRBJ1-3; D gene ambiguous. CDR3 size: 13 residues. Trimming took off 6 bases at V and 4 bases at J, with 10 bases between the two ends. The DNA of the CDR3 is TGTGCCAGCAGAAACGAGGCGGGAAACACCATATATTTT. This codes for CASRNEAGNTIYF.

The rearrangement links TRBV5-1 to TRBJ2-5; D ambiguous. Germline V gene data show CDR1 as SGHRS and CDR2 as YFSETQ. V was pared by 5 bases and J by 2 bases, with 7 bases between. The CDR3 is 12 amino acids. CDR3 sequence (DNA): TGCGCCAGCAGATACGAACAAGAGACCCAGTACTTC. The encoded protein is CASRYEQETQYF.

The rearrangement joins TRBV11-2 to TRBJ2-7; D is possibly TRBD1 or TRBD2 (6 bases each). V dropped 4 bases and J dropped 5 bases, with 21 bases sitting between them. The CDR3 totals 16 residues. Germline assignment: CDR1 SGHAT and CDR2 FQNNGV. The CDR3 DNA reads TGTGCCAGCAGCTCCGGAGGGGGTCTGGGGAGCGACGAGCAGTACTTC. It translates to CASSSGGGLGSDEQYF.

The V gene is TRBV6-1, the J gene TRBJ2-7, with TRBD2 identical over 8 bases. The germline V gene has CDR1 MNHNS and CDR2 SASEGT. The CDR3 runs 12 residues. Trimming took 7 bases from V and 6 from J; bases not matched to a gene: 5. The CDR3 coding sequence is TGTGCCAGCAAAGCGGGAGTGGCCGAGCAGTACTTC. This sequence encodes CASKAGVAEQYF.

V gene TRBV20-1 combines with J gene TRBJ2-7; D may match TRBD1 or TRBD2 (5 bases each). CDR3 length equals 16 residues. From germline, CDR1 is DFQATT and CDR2 SNEGSKA (reference sequence). Trimming took 0 bases from V and 2 from J, leaving 17 bases between them. The CDR3 DNA sequence: TGCAGTGCTAGAGATTGGGGGACGCCTGGACCCTACGAGCAGTACTTC. It yields the protein CSARDWGTPGPYEQYF.

This clonotype has a handful of counts. The chain uses TRBV4-1 and TRBJ1-5; D is possibly TRBD1 (6 bases). Germline V gene lookup returns CDR1 MGHRA and CDR2 YSYEKL. The CDR3 extends over 17 amino acids. Trimming shortened V by 0 bases and J by 6 bases, and 18 bases separated the two germline ends. CDR3 residues: CASSQDGGQWPGQPQHF. Here the CDR3 DNA reads TGCGCCAGCAGCCAAGACGGTGGACAGTGGCCGGGTCAGCCCCAGCATTTT.

The table lists this clonotype with a few counts. V is TRBV12-3 or TRBV12-4 and J is TRBJ2-5; D not certain. V was shortened by 7 bases and J by 0 bases, with 9 bases between the two germline ends. CDR3 size: 13 residues. The CDR3 sequence: CASNLKYQETQYF. In DNA, the CDR3 is TGTGCCAGCAACTTAAAGTACCAAGAGACCCAGTACTTC.

This sequence joins TRBV6-5 and TRBJ2-7, with TRBD2 as a possible D gene (5 bases). Trimming pared 0 bases from V and 6 bases from J, leaving 12 bases between. CDR1 MNHEY and CDR2 SVGAGI come from the germline V gene. The CDR3 covers 14 residues. The CDR3 DNA is TGTGCCAGCAGTTACTCGAGTCTAGCTACCGAGCAGTACTTC. This sequence encodes CASSYSSLATEQYF.

V is TRBV12-3 or TRBV12-4 and J is TRBJ1-5; no reliable D call. Trimming stripped 7 bases from V and 6 bases from J, with 10 bases between. The CDR3 has 12 residues. DNA of the CDR3: TGTGCCAGCATGACGGTGGGTCAGCCCCAGCATTTT. It encodes CASMTVGQPQHF.

This clonotype was detected only a few times. The chain joins TRBV6-2 or TRBV6-3 to TRBJ1-4, with no clear D. The V end was cut by 5 bases, the J end by 1 base, with 20 bases between. This CDR3 region has 18 residues. Germline lookup yields CDR1 MNHEY and CDR2 SVGEGT. The CDR3 region has the DNA TGTGCCAGCAGTCAGAAGGTTGTCGGGGTCCTAACTAATGAAAAACTGTTTTTT. This translates into CASSQKVVGVLTNEKLFF.